The clone carrying this T cell receptor beta chain has only one observation. The antigen remains undetermined. The sample is drawn from a study of T cells in localized non-small cell lung cancer. Study findings and constraints: There was higher T cell clonality in uninvolved adjacent lung than in tumor, and it was highest there. Adjacent lung exhibited a median of about 50 among the 100 most abundant tumor clones. Only one tumor region was sequenced, so heterogeneity remains possible. Higher adjacent-lung clonality was associated with shorter survival.

Libraries were prepared by immunoSEQ multiplex PCR; TCRdb keeps only in-frame clonotypes and omits some of them. In the table there are roughly 40,000 clones, around 86% of which are singletons. The CDR3 has 12 residues. V lost 4 bases to trimming and J lost 8 bases, with 8 bases between them. The germline CDR1 and CDR2 sequences are LNHNV and YYDKDF (reference sequence). V and J are TRBV15 and TRBJ2-2; D uncertain. This receptor was obtained from a man between 18 and 49 years old with stage I lung adenocarcinoma. The source was peripheral blood, collected before any cancer treatment. The CDR3 loop reads CATSTPSGELFF. The DNA for the CDR3 is TGTGCCACCAGCACCCCCTCAGGGGAGCTGTTTTTT.